A selection of T cell receptor beta chains follows, all from one sample in a study of blood T cell repertoires in COVID-19. Assay used: immunoSEQ multiplex PCR; TCRdb lists only in-frame clones, some missing. The profile shows tens of thousands of clones, 92% of them singletons. Sequenced: peripheral blood. Receptor source: a human donor in a cohort sampled during active COVID-19. The CDR3 runs from the conserved cysteine through the conserved F or W. A D gene is named only where the DNA matches it firmly. Where a row states a size, it is once, few, many or the class of an expanded clone; other rows omit it.

v_call	j_call	cdr3_length	clone_size	d_call	cdr3_aa	cdr3_nt
TRBV29-1	TRBJ2-1	14	-	TRBD2	CSVETSGVYNEQFF	TGCAGCGTTGAAACTAGCGGGGTCTACAATGAGCAGTTCTTC
TRBV9	TRBJ1-5	14	-	-	CASSVDGRDQPQHF	TGTGCCAGCAGCGTAGATGGTCGGGATCAGCCCCAGCATTTT
TRBV18	TRBJ1-2	14	-	TRBD1	CASSRGTGNYGYTF	TGTGCCAGCTCAAGGGGGACAGGGAACTATGGCTACACCTTC
TRBV27	TRBJ2-1	13	-	TRBD1	CATRQGEYNEQFF	TGTGCCACCCGACAGGGAGAATACAATGAGCAGTTCTTC
TRBV7-2	TRBJ2-5	14	-	-	CASSLVSGAETQYF	TGTGCCAGCAGCTTAGTCTCTGGGGCAGAGACCCAGTACTTC
TRBV12-3/TRBV12-4	TRBJ1-2	13	-	-	CASRTPEDYGYTF	TGTGCCAGCAGGACTCCCGAGGACTATGGCTACACCTTC
TRBV7-8	TRBJ1-1	16	-	-	CASSLLAGIQNTEAFF	TGTGCCAGCAGCCTCCTTGCGGGGATCCAGAACACTGAAGCTTTCTTT
TRBV10-1	TRBJ2-1	15	-	TRBD1	CASSESGTGYNEQFF	TGCGCCAGCAGTGAGTCGGGGACAGGATACAATGAGCAGTTCTTC
TRBV29-1	TRBJ2-1	14	-	-	CSVEVEDLYNEQFF	TGCAGCGTTGAAGTGGAGGACCTTTACAATGAGCAGTTCTTC
TRBV28	TRBJ1-1	16	-	-	CASSLGTGGEGTEAFF	TGTGCCAGCAGTTTGGGGACGGGGGGGGAAGGAACTGAAGCTTTCTTT
TRBV6-5	TRBJ2-7	14	-	-	CASNRGGLAYEQYF	TGTGCCAGCAACCGTGGCGGGCTAGCTTACGAGCAGTACTTC
TRBV6-5	TRBJ1-6	13	-	-	CASGWSSDSPLHF	TGTGCCAGCGGCTGGAGCAGCGATTCACCCCTCCACTTT
TRBV28	TRBJ1-2	15	once	TRBD1	CASSGHRGKNYGYTF	TGTGCCAGCAGTGGACACAGGGGGAAAAACTATGGCTACACCTTC
TRBV27	TRBJ1-5	17	-	-	CASSFRAGARGNQPQHF	TGTGCCAGCAGTTTCCGGGCGGGGGCCCGGGGGAATCAGCCCCAGCATTTT
TRBV5-1	TRBJ2-1	14	-	-	CASATGPVGNEQFF	TGCGCCAGCGCCACAGGGCCGGTCGGGAATGAGCAGTTCTTC
TRBV5-5	TRBJ2-7	14	-	TRBD1	CASSPTGIVYEQYF	TGTGCCAGCAGCCCGACAGGGATAGTCTACGAGCAGTACTTC
TRBV9	TRBJ2-5	14	-	-	CASSAAGGTETQYF	TGTGCCAGCAGCGCGGCTGGGGGGACAGAGACCCAGTACTTC